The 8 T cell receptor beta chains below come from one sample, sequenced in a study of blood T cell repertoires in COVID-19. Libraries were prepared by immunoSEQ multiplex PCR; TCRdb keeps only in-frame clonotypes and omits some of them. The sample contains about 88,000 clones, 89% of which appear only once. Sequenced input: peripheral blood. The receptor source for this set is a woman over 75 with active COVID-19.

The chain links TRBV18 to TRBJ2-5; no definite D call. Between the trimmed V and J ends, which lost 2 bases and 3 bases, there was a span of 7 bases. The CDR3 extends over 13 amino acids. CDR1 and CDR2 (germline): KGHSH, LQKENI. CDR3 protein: CASSPSGKETQYF. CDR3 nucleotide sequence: TGTGCCAGCTCACCATCGGGTAAAGAGACCCAGTACTTC.

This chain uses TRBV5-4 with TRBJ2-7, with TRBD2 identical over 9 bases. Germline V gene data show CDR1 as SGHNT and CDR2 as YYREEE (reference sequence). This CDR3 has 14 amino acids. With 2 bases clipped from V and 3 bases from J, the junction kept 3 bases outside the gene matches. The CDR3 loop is CASSFSGGLYEQYF. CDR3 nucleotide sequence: TGTGCCAGCAGCTTTAGCGGGGGTCTCTACGAGCAGTACTTC.

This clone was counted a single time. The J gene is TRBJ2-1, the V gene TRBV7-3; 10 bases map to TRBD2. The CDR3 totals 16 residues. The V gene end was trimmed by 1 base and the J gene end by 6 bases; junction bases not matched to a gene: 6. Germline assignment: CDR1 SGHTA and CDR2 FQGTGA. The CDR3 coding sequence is TGTGCCAGCAGCTTAATGGGACTAGCGCGGACCAATGAGCAGTTCTTC. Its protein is CASSLMGLARTNEQFF.

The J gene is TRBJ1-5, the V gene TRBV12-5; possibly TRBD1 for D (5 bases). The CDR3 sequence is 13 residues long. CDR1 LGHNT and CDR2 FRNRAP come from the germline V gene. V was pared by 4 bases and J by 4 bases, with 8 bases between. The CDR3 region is CASGWGGNQPQHF. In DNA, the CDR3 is TGTGCTAGTGGTTGGGGGGGGAATCAGCCCCAGCATTTT.

The CDR3 bases are TGTGCCAGCAGCGAGGGGGTGGAGAGGGAAAAACTGTTTTTT. Encoded protein: CASSEGVEREKLFF. The rearrangement joins TRBV28 to TRBJ1-4, with TRBD1 as a possible D gene (6 bases). Germline CDR1 reads MDHEN; CDR2 reads SYDVKM. The V and J ends lost 6 bases and 8 bases respectively, with 16 bases between them. The CDR3 consists of 14 residues.

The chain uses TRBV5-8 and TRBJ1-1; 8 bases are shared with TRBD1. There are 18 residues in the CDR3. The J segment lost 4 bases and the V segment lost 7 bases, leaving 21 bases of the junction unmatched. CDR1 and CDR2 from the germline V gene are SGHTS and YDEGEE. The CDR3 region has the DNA TGTGCCAGCCAACTCCGAGGACAGGGACTTAGGCGAAGCACTGAAGCTTTCTTT. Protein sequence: CASQLRGQGLRRSTEAFF.

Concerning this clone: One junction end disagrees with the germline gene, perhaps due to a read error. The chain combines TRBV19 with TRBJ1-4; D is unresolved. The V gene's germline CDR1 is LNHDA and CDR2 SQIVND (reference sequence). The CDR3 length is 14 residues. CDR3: CASSILITSEKLFF. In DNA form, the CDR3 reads TGTGCCAGTAGTATACTGATAACTAGTGAAAAACTGTTTTTT.

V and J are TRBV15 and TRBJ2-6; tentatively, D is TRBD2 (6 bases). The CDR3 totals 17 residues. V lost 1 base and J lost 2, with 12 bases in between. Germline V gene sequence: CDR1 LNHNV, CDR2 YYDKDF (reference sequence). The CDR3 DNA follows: TGTGCCACCAGCAGAGGCGGGGCAGGTACTGGGGCCAACGTCCTGACTTTC. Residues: CATSRGGAGTGANVLTF.